Presented here are 31 T cell receptor beta chains from one specimen sequenced in a study of blood T cells in healthy people across ages. The second PCR ran about 6 to 12 cycles with a sample-barcoded 5' primer and J-beta primers. One entry per CDR3 protein results from TCRdb running MiXCR on the 5' RACE reads. The sample has nearly 800,000 distinct CDR3 sequences; more than 55% are singletons. Input material: blood. Receptors originate from a man aged 40-49 years in good health.

The V and J genes are TRBV9 and TRBJ2-1, with 9 bases aligning to TRBD1. Trimming at V came to 4 bases and at J to 6 bases, leaving 8 bases not matched to a gene. Germline CDR1 is SGDLS and CDR2 is YYNGEE. This CDR3 spans 15 amino acids. CDR3 coding DNA: TGTGCCAGCAGCCCCCGGGACAGGGTTTTCAATGAGCAGTTCTTC. It is translated as CASSPRDRVFNEQFF.

CDR3 DNA sequence: TGTGCCAGCAGCCCACTGGGGGGTAAGGAGACCCAGTACTTC. Translating gives CASSPLGGKETQYF. This chain links TRBV11-3 with TRBJ2-5, with D possibly matching TRBD2 (6 bases). The CDR3 loop spans 14 amino acids. The germline V gene has CDR1 SGHNT and CDR2 YENEEA. V was cut by 5 bases and J by 5 bases, with 15 bases left in between.

There are a few counts of this clonotype. The chain uses TRBV2 and TRBJ2-3; D assignment may be TRBD1 or TRBD2 (5 bases each). The V and J ends lost 4 bases and 1 base respectively, with 12 bases between them. CDR1 is SNHLY, CDR2 FYNNEI, per germline. This CDR3 has 15 residues. CDR3 loop: CASSVRDQGTDTQYF. CDR3 in DNA: TGTGCCAGCAGTGTAAGGGACCAGGGCACAGATACGCAGTATTTT.

J is TRBJ2-7 and V is TRBV7-9; no clear D gene. There are 14 residues in the CDR3. V was trimmed by 1 base and J by 3 bases, leaving 10 bases between them. Looked up from germline, CDR1 is SEHNR and CDR2 is FQNEAQ (reference sequence). The CDR3 sequence is CASSLEYKLYEQYF. The CDR3 region has the DNA TGTGCCAGCAGCTTAGAGTACAAGCTCTACGAGCAGTACTTC.

This clonotype was detected a few times. V is TRBV9 and J is TRBJ2-1; no definite D call. V was trimmed by 3 bases and J by 5 bases, leaving 6 bases between them. This CDR3 has 12 amino acids. CDR1 SGDLS and CDR2 YYNGEE come from the germline V gene. The CDR3 is CASSAQNNEQFF. The CDR3 nucleotides are TGTGCCAGCAGCGCACAGAACAATGAGCAGTTCTTC. Filled out from reference TRBV9 and TRBJ2-1, the complete variable domain reads DSGVTQTPKHLITATGQRVTLRCSPRSGDLSVYWYQQSLDQGLQFLIQYYNGEERAKGNILERFSAQQFPDLHSELNLSSLELGDSALYFCASSAQNNEQFFGPGTRLTVL.

This chain links TRBV5-6 with TRBJ1-5; 10 bases are a match to TRBD1. The CDR3 covers 14 residues. CDR1 and CDR2 from the germline V gene are SGHDT and YYEEEE. J lost 6 bases, V lost 2 bases, and 2 bases had no gene match. CDR3: CASSFGQGGQPQHF. The CDR3 region has the DNA TGTGCCAGCAGCTTCGGACAGGGGGGTCAGCCCCAGCATTTT.

This rearrangement joins TRBV20-1 to TRBJ1-1; 10 bases agree with TRBD1. V dropped 5 bases and J dropped 1; count of bases not matched to a gene: 4. CDR3 length: 14 residues. CDR1 is DFQATT and CDR2 is SNEGSKA in the germline V gene (reference sequence). The CDR3 reads CSARDRGQNTEAFF. In nucleotides, the CDR3 is TGCAGTGCTCGGGACAGGGGACAGAACACTGAAGCTTTCTTT.

The rearrangement links TRBV6-2 or TRBV6-3 to TRBJ2-5, with 12 positions matching TRBD1. Matching the DNA end better, TRBJ2-7 makes the J call doubtful. The CDR3 is 16 amino acids. Germline CDR1 is MNHEY and CDR2 is SVGEGT. This CDR3 reads CASSASRGQGAGEQYF. In DNA, the CDR3 is TGTGCCAGCAGTGCCTCGAGGGGACAGGGGGCGGGCGAGCAGTACTTC.

This clonotype was observed a handful of times. This chain connects TRBV20-1 to TRBJ2-7; tentatively, D is TRBD1 (7 bases). Judging by the DNA end, TRBJ2-5 fits better; the J call may be wrong. The CDR3 is 15 amino acids. Germline loops: CDR1 DFQATT, CDR2 SNEGSKA (reference sequence). The CDR3, as DNA: TGCAGTGCCCTAAACAGGGAGACAGGGAGGGAGACCCAGTACTTC. Amino acids: CSALNRETGRETQYF.

This chain connects TRBV28 to TRBJ1-2, with a possible D match to TRBD1 (5 bases). This CDR3 comprises 15 residues. CDR1 MDHEN and CDR2 SYDVKM come from the germline V gene. V gave up 6 bases and J gave up 4 bases, with 18 bases separating them. The CDR3 coding sequence is TGTGCCAGCAGGCCGTCTGGCCCTGGGGGCTATGGCTACACCTTC. This translates into CASRPSGPGGYGYTF.

The chain uses TRBV20-1 and TRBJ2-3; D is unclear. CDR1 is DFQATT and CDR2 is SNEGSKA in the germline V gene (reference sequence). V gave up 2 bases and J gave up 2 bases, with 8 bases separating them. The CDR3 runs to 13 residues. The CDR3: CSARWIATDTQYF. In DNA form, the CDR3 reads TGCAGTGCTAGATGGATAGCCACAGATACGCAGTATTTT.

This clonotype was observed at least ten times. V is TRBV20-1 and J is TRBJ1-4, with a possible D match to TRBD1 (5 bases). Germline V gene sequence: CDR1 DFQATT, CDR2 SNEGSKA (reference sequence). CDR3 length: 15 amino acids. V was cut by 5 bases and J by 2 bases, with 15 bases left in between. The CDR3 sequence: CSAPHPRGTNEKLFF. The CDR3 DNA is TGCAGTGCTCCCCATCCCCGGGGGACTAATGAAAAACTGTTTTTT.

This clonotype was found once. The V call is TRBV6-5, the J call TRBJ1-1; possibly TRBD1 for D (5 bases). Trimming removed 0 bases at V and 0 bases at J, with 11 bases between. Germline CDR1 and CDR2: MNHEY and SVGAGI. The CDR3 has 16 residues. CDR3 sequence: CASSYSRTRLNTEAFF. In nucleotides, the CDR3 is TGTGCCAGCAGTTACTCGCGGACAAGGCTGAACACTGAAGCTTTCTTT.

Ten or more counts support this clonotype. V is TRBV5-1 and J is TRBJ2-6; D call uncertain. Germline V gives CDR1 SGHRS, CDR2 YFSETQ. This CDR3 is 14 amino acids long. V was cut by 0 bases and J by 4 bases, with 5 bases left in between. CDR3 in amino acids: CASSLVSGANVLTF. The CDR3 coding sequence is TGCGCCAGCAGCTTGGTCTCGGGGGCCAACGTCCTGACTTTC.

This clonotype was detected a few times. This chain uses TRBV10-3 with TRBJ2-1, with unresolved D. Between the trimmed V and J ends, which lost 3 bases and 10 bases, there was a span of 7 bases. From germline, CDR1 is ENHRY and CDR2 SYGVKD. The CDR3 runs 11 residues. In DNA, the CDR3 is TGTGCCATCAGTGATCCGAGAGAGCAGTTCTTC. Encoded protein: CAISDPREQFF.

Worth noting for this clonotype: The junction and the germline gene differ at one end; a read error may be behind it. The chain couples TRBV7-7 to TRBJ2-2; D is unclear. The germline CDR1 and CDR2 sequences are SSHAT and FNYEAQ (reference sequence). The CDR3 runs to 15 residues. The CDR3 loop reads CASSPSTFSTGELFF. CDR3 coding DNA: TGTGCTAGCAGCCCGTCGACGTTTTCCACCGGGGAGCTGTTTTTT.

This chain uses TRBV11-2 with TRBJ2-1; 10 nucleotides agree with TRBD2. There are 17 residues in the CDR3. Germline V CDR1 and CDR2: SGHAT, FQNNGV. V was clipped by 8 bases and J by 8 bases; unmatched bases: 18. CDR3 region: CASSASGRILGSHEQFF. The CDR3 DNA follows: TGTGCCAGCTCGGCTAGCGGGAGAATTTTGGGCAGTCATGAGCAGTTCTTC.

This clonotype has only a few counts. The chain carries TRBV5-4 and TRBJ2-3; possible D gene TRBD1, 6 bases. CDR3 length: 14 amino acids. The germline CDR1 and CDR2 sequences are SGHNT and YYREEE (reference sequence). Trimming removed 4 bases from V and 2 bases from J, with 11 bases in between. The CDR3 sequence: CASSHRQATDTQYF. CDR3 in DNA: TGTGCCAGCAGCCACCGACAGGCCACAGATACGCAGTATTTT. Drawing the rest from reference TRBV5-4 and TRBJ2-3, the complete variable domain is ETGVTQSPTHLIKTRGQQVTLRCSSQSGHNTVSWYQQALGQGPQFIFQYYREEENGRGNFPPRFSGLQFPNYSSELNVNALELDDSALYLCASSHRQATDTQYFGPGTRLTVL.

The V call is TRBV7-9, the J call TRBJ1-2, with D uncertain. The CDR3 sequence is 12 residues long. V was cut by 3 bases and J by 6 bases, with 8 bases left in between. Germline lookup yields CDR1 SEHNR and CDR2 FQNEAQ (reference sequence). CDR3 sequence reads: CASSFGPNGYTF. CDR3 coding DNA: TGTGCCAGCAGCTTCGGGCCGAATGGCTACACCTTC. The full variable domain, its missing parts supplied by reference TRBV7-9 and TRBJ1-2, is DTGVSQNPRHKITKRGQNVTFRCDPISEHNRLYWYRQTLGQGPEFLTYFQNEAQLEKSRLLSDRFSAERPKGSFSTLEIQRTEQGDSAMYLCASSFGPNGYTFGSGTRLTVV.

The V gene is TRBV29-1, the J gene TRBJ2-3, with TRBD2 matching over 10 bases. The CDR3 sequence is 13 residues long. V was clipped by 6 bases and J by 2 bases; unmatched bases: 2. Germline assignment: CDR1 SQVTM and CDR2 ANQGSEA. CDR3 amino acids: CSVGLADTDTQYF. The CDR3 nucleotides are TGCAGCGTCGGACTAGCGGACACAGATACGCAGTATTTT.

A note on this clonotype: Possible read error: a much larger clone is one base away. J is TRBJ2-5 and V is TRBV7-2; D is perhaps TRBD1 (7 bases). Looked up from germline, CDR1 is SGHTA and CDR2 is FQGNSA. CDR3 length: 15 residues. CDR3 loop: CASSRTGGVQETKYF. Written as DNA, the CDR3 is TGTGCCAGCAGCCGGACAGGAGGGGTCCAAGAGACCAAGTACTTC.

A remark on this clonotype: The junction shows a germline mismatch at one end, possibly a read error. The chain recombines TRBV3-1 with TRBJ2-1, with D uncertain. The germline CDR1 and CDR2 sequences are LGHDT and YNNKEL (reference sequence). There are 13 residues in the CDR3. The CDR3 nucleotides read TGTGCCTGCAGCCAAGGGCGGCGCAATGAGCAGTTCTTC. Amino acids: CACSQGRRNEQFF.

As DNA, the CDR3 is TGTGCCAGCAGCCCCCAGGTTGACAGCAATGAGCAGTTCTTC. Its translation: CASSPQVDSNEQFF. This chain joins TRBV7-2 and TRBJ2-1, with D possibly TRBD1 on 5 matching bases. CDR3 length: 14 residues. Trimming removed 5 bases from V and 6 bases from J, with 14 bases in between. Germline V gives CDR1 SGHTA, CDR2 FQGNSA.

This clonotype was counted many times. The rearrangement links TRBV13 to TRBJ2-7; D is undetermined. CDR3 length equals 12 residues. Trimming shortened V by 1 base and J by 5 bases, and 6 bases separated the two germline ends. The germline V gene encodes CDR1 PRHDT and CDR2 FYEKMQ (reference sequence). The CDR3 DNA reads as TGTGCCAGCAGCTTAGTACGTGACGAGCAGTACTTC. This sequence encodes CASSLVRDEQYF.

The chain is built from TRBV7-8 and TRBJ2-5; D unclear. The CDR3 contains 17 residues. Per germline, CDR1 SGHVS and CDR2 FQNEAQ. V was clipped by 1 base and J by 1 base, with 16 bases between them. DNA of the CDR3: TGTGCCAGCAGCTTAGATTATGGAAACCCGGCCCAAGAGACCCAGTACTTC. Protein product: CASSLDYGNPAQETQYF.

There are a few counts of this clonotype. This rearrangement joins TRBV5-1 to TRBJ1-1; 7 bases agree with TRBD1. V lost 6 bases and J lost 2; bases outside the gene matches: 13. The length of the CDR3 is 16 residues. CDR1 and CDR2 from the germline V gene are SGHRS and YFSETQ. Here the CDR3 DNA reads TGCGCCAGCAACCAGGGGAAGGGGGCGACCAACACTGAAGCTTTCTTT. Translating gives CASNQGKGATNTEAFF.

The V gene is TRBV11-2, the J gene TRBJ2-1; 8 nucleotides align to TRBD2. Judging by the DNA end, TRBJ2-7 fits better; the J call may be wrong. The CDR3 loop spans 15 amino acids. Germline CDR1 reads SGHAT; CDR2 reads FQNNGV. DNA of the CDR3: TGTGCCAGCAGCCCCCGGGAGGGCCTCTACAATGAGCAGTACTTC. This sequence encodes CASSPREGLYNEQYF.

The gene calls are TRBV7-2 and TRBJ2-4; a weak D match, TRBD2 (5 bases). The germline V gene has CDR1 SGHTA and CDR2 FQGNSA. V was trimmed by 1 base and J by 0 bases, leaving 10 bases between them. This CDR3 comprises 16 residues. Written as DNA, the CDR3 is TGTGCCAGCAGCTTAGAGTGGACTGGAGCCAAAAACATTCAGTACTTC. It encodes CASSLEWTGAKNIQYF.

The rearrangement uses TRBV7-2 and TRBJ2-2; no firm D call. Germline V gene sequence: CDR1 SGHTA, CDR2 FQGNSA. The CDR3 loop spans 16 amino acids. Trimming took off 5 bases at V and 0 bases at J, with 13 bases between the two ends. As DNA, the CDR3 is TGTGCCAGCAGCGACCAGCTTCCCGCGAACACCGGGGAGCTGTTTTTT. Translated: CASSDQLPANTGELFF.

The V gene is TRBV5-6, the J gene TRBJ1-3, with D unclear. The CDR3 contains 14 residues. Per germline, CDR1 SGHDT and CDR2 YYEEEE. Trimming cost V 3 bases and J 2 bases, with 9 bases left between them. DNA of the CDR3: TGTGCCAGCAGCTCCCTAGGAGCTGGAAACACCATATATTTT. It encodes CASSSLGAGNTIYF.

The rearrangement joins TRBV6-2 or TRBV6-3 to TRBJ2-7; D uncertain. The CDR3 sequence is 13 residues long. Germline lookup yields CDR1 MNHEY and CDR2 SVGEGT. Between the trimmed V and J ends, which lost 2 bases and 0 bases, there was a span of 5 bases. CDR3: CASSYSNSYEQYF. The CDR3 coding sequence is TGTGCCAGCAGTTACAGTAACTCCTACGAGCAGTACTTC.